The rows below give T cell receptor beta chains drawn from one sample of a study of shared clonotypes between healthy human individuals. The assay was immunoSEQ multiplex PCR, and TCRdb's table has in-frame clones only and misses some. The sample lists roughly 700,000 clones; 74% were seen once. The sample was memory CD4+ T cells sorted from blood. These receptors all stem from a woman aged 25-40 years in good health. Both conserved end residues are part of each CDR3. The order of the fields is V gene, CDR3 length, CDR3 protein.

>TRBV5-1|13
CASSLGSQETQYF
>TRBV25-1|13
CASGQGLGTEAFF
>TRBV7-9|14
CASSSMSGTGELFF
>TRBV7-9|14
CASSLVQGNYGYTF
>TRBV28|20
CASSLGFRFAEGMTNYGYTF
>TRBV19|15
CASSRIGVLSGELFF
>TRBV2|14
CASSQQSRDEKLFF
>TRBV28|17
CASSLAVGGGAKNIQYF
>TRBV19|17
CASSPRPGQFSNQPQHF
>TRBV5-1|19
CASSLEVYRGLPQYNEQFF
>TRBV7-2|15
CASSPKTIPPDTQYF
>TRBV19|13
CASIGNMNTEAFF
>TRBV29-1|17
CSVKFGPRLAFQETQYF
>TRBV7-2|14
CASSLAQGPDTQYF
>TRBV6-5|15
CASSRPGQGTYGYTF
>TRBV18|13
CASSIGSGAEAFF
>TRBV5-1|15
CASSLSQGVNNEQFF
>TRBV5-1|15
CASSEGTSGSNEQFF
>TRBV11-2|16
CASSGTIGTLQETQYF
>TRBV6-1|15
CASSEAGAYNQPQHF
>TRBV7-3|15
CASSFSGRAGNEQFF
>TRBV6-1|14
CASSAFRNNNEQFF
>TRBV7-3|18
CASSLTLGTSGSTGELFF
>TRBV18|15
CASSPAGTGEFEQYF
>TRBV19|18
CASSSSLLDLLERQPQHF
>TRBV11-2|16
CASSLDLFGLEYEQYF
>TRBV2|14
CASSPSSTNEKLFF
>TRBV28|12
CASRGREYGYTF
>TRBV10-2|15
CASTRRGSTYNEQFF
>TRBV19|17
CASSIGTSGTITDTQYF
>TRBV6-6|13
CASSSGQGYEQYF
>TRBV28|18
CASSLRITSGRVTDTQYF
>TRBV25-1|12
CAITDIYNEQFF
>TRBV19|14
CASRLAGGPYEQYF
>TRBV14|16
CASSLLAGVRGNEQFF
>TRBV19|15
CASSIVGVNTGELFF
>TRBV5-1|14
CASRGGTGHEKLFF
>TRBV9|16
CASSVGPETNTGELFF
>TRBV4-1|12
CASSQSTGKLFF
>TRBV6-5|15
CASSSIRDRRDEQYF
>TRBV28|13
CASSSQQGTEAFF
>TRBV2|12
CASRGIENIQYF